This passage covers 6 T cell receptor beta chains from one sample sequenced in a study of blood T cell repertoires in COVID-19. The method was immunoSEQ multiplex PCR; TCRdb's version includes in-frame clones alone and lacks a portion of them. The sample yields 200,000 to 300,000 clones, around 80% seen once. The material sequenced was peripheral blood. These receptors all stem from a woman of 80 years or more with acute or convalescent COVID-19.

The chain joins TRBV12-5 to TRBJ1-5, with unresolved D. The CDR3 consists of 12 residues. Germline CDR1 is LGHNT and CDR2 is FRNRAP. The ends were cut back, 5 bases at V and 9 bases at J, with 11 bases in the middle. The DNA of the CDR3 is TGTGCTAGTGGTCTAACCAGGCTGCCCCAGCATTTT. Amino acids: CASGLTRLPQHF.

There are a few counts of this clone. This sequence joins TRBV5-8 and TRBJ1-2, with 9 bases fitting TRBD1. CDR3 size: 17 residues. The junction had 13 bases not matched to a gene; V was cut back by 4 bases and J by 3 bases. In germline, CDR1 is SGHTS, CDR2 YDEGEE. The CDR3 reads CASSNHPNRGPYYGYTF. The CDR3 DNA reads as TGTGCCAGCAGCAACCACCCTAACAGGGGGCCATACTATGGCTACACCTTC.

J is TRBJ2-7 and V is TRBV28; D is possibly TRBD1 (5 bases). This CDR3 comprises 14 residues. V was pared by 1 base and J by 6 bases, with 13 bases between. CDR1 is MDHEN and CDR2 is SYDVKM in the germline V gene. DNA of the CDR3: TGTGCCAGCAGTTTATATCCGGGTAGGGGCGAGCAGTACTTC. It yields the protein CASSLYPGRGEQYF.

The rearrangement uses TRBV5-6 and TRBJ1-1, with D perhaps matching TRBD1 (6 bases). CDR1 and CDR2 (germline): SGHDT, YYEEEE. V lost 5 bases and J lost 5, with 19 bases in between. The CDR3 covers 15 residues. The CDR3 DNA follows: TGTGCCAGCAGTTTCGGGGCGGGGGCAGGTACTGAAGCTTTCTTT. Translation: CASSFGAGAGTEAFF.

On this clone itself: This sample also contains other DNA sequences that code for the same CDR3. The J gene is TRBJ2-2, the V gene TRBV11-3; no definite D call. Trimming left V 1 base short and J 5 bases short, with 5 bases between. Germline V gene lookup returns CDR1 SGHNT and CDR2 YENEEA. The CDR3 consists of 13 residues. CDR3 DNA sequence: TGTGCCAGCAGCTTAGTCAGGACCGGGGAGCTGTTTTTT. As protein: CASSLVRTGELFF.

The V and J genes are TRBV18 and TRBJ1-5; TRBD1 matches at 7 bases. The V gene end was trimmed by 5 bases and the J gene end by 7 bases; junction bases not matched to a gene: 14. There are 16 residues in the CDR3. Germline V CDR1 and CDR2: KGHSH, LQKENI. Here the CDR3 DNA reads TGTGCCAGCTCAACCTTACCCCTCCAGGGGGAACAGCCCCAGCATTTT. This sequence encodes CASSTLPLQGEQPQHF.